This T cell receptor beta chain came from a study of CD8+CD57+ T cells in acquired aplastic anemia. The use of genomic DNA as template underpinned the TCR beta VDJ and CDR3 profiling. One entry per CDR3 protein results from TCRdb running MiXCR on the reads. The sample gives fewer than 250,000 distinct CDR3 sequences, roughly 50% of which show up once; roughly 21% is in the top ten. It was patients with CD8+CD57+ cell expansion by flow cytometry who were chosen for sequencing. The V gene lost 2 bases and the J gene lost 4 bases, with 8 bases spanning the gap. CDR1 is WSHSY, CDR2 SAAADI, per germline. The CDR3 runs 13 residues.

The sequencing input was sorted CD4+, CD8+, or CD8+CD57+ T cells (not recorded which) from PBMCs. The chain recombines TRBV10-2 with TRBJ1-1; maybe TRBD1 (6 bases). This TCR came from a human donor with aplastic anemia. CDR3 sequence (DNA): TGCGCCAGCAGTGAGACAGGGTTCACTGAAGCTTTCTTT. Protein product: CASSETGFTEAFF.